The 23 T cell receptor beta chains in this list originate from one sample, sequenced in a study of T cell repertoires in cytomegalovirus infection. TCRdb used MiXCR to reprocess the reads, holding one entry per CDR3 protein. The data show about 360,000 distinct CDR3 sequences, about a third seen once. Their antigens remain unidentified. The specimen comprised cultured PBMCs, sampled from culture after CMV antigen stimulation. These receptors all stem from a human donor in good health (CMV status not recorded). Some clones in this sample may be carry-over from other donors' samples.

The chain carries TRBV6-2 or TRBV6-3 and TRBJ2-7, with 8 positions matching TRBD1. V dropped 2 bases and J dropped 7; count of bases not matched to a gene: 10. The CDR3 is made up of 15 amino acids. Germline V gene lookup returns CDR1 MNHEY and CDR2 SVGEGT. The CDR3: CASSYLGTGGREQYF. The DNA of the CDR3 is TGTGCCAGCAGTTACCTCGGGACAGGAGGAAGGGAGCAGTACTTC.

This clonotype was detected only a few times. In nucleotides, the CDR3 is TGTGCCAGCAGGAGACTAGCGGGGCAAGAGACCCAGTACTTC. Amino acid sequence: CASRRLAGQETQYF. This chain joins TRBV7-2 and TRBJ2-5; TRBD2 matches at 11 bases. V lost 6 bases to trimming and J lost 2 bases; unmatched junction nucleotides: 2. Looked up from germline, CDR1 is SGHTA and CDR2 is FQGNSA. The CDR3 loop spans 14 amino acids.

The chain is built from TRBV18 and TRBJ2-1; tentatively, D is TRBD1 (6 bases). This CDR3 has 17 residues. CDR1 and CDR2 from the germline V gene are KGHSH and LQKENI. V lost 6 bases and J lost 8, with 26 bases in between. CDR3 bases: TGTGCCAGCTCGCTCCAACTTGGTGGGAAGGGGGTCGATGAGCAGTTCTTC. Translating it yields CASSLQLGGKGVDEQFF. Filled out from reference TRBV18 and TRBJ2-1, the complete variable domain reads NAGVMQNPRHLVRRRGQEARLRCSPMKGHSHVYWYRQLPEEGLKFMVYLQKENIIDESGMPKERFSAEFPKEGPSILRIQQVVRGDSAAYFCASSLQLGGKGVDEQFFGPGTRLTVL.

At least ten counts were recorded for this clonotype. V and J are TRBV7-8 and TRBJ1-1; 8 positions agree with TRBD1. The CDR3 runs 15 residues. In germline, CDR1 is SGHVS, CDR2 FQNEAQ. Unmatched junction bases numbered 4, after V lost 3 bases and J lost 1 base. The CDR3 DNA sequence: TGTGCCAGCAGCTTTGCTGACAGGGGGAACACTGAAGCTTTCTTT. Protein: CASSFADRGNTEAFF.

CDR3 nucleotides: TGCACCCGTGGGGGGACAGGAGATGTGGGCACTGAAGCTTTCTTT. Translating gives CTRGGTGDVGTEAFF. The chain joins TRBV20-1 to TRBJ1-1, with 8 bases aligning to TRBD1. Germline values: CDR1 DFQATT, CDR2 SNEGSKA (reference sequence). This CDR3 is built from 15 residues.

This clonotype was found a few times. V gene TRBV6-2 or TRBV6-3 combines with J gene TRBJ2-7, with TRBD1 identical over 7 bases. This CDR3 is 16 amino acids long. The germline gives CDR1 MNHEY, CDR2 SVGEGT. Unmatched junction bases numbered 12, after V lost 7 bases and J lost 0 bases. The CDR3 nucleotides are TGTGCCAGCACTACCGAGGGGGCCGCGAGCTCCTACGAGCAGTACTTC. Translated: CASTTEGAASSYEQYF.

A few counts support this clonotype. The J gene is TRBJ2-1, the V gene TRBV19; TRBD2 agrees at 8 bases. Germline values: CDR1 LNHDA, CDR2 SQIVND (reference sequence). V gave up 3 bases and J gave up 3 bases; unmatched junction bases: 4. The CDR3 is 15 residues long. The CDR3 here is CASSIGRVVYNEQFF. DNA of the CDR3: TGTGCCAGTAGTATCGGGAGGGTTGTCTACAATGAGCAGTTCTTC.

The V call is TRBV7-2, the J call TRBJ2-4; D is unresolved. CDR3 length: 15 residues. Trimming shortened V by 3 bases and J by 7 bases, and 16 bases separated the two germline ends. Germline V gives CDR1 SGHTA, CDR2 FQGNSA. DNA for the CDR3: TGTGCCAGCAGCTTCGGTGCTGGGGATAGGAACATTCAGTACTTC. Its protein is CASSFGAGDRNIQYF.

V and J are TRBV5-1 and TRBJ1-1; the match to TRBD1 covers 8 bases. The CDR3 length is 17 residues. J gave up 4 bases and V 2 bases, and 13 bases lay outside the gene matches. Germline CDR1 is SGHRS and CDR2 is YFSETQ. The CDR3 coding sequence is TGCGCCAGCAGCTTCCGGATGGACAGGGCCAGGATCACTGAAGCTTTCTTT. Protein sequence: CASSFRMDRARITEAFF.

This clonotype was counted only a few times. V gene TRBV7-2 combines with J gene TRBJ1-2, with D perhaps TRBD1 (5 bases). V lost 5 bases and J 6 bases, leaving 16 bases between the germline ends. Germline V CDR1 and CDR2: SGHTA, FQGNSA. The CDR3 loop spans 14 amino acids. CDR3 in DNA: TGTGCCAGCAGCGTCCGGGACCCCGAAGATGGCTACACCTTC. Residues: CASSVRDPEDGYTF.

Only a few counts were recorded for this clonotype. The gene calls are TRBV5-6 and TRBJ2-7; 8 bases are shared with TRBD1. This CDR3 has 16 residues. CDR1 SGHDT and CDR2 YYEEEE come from the germline V gene. The ends lost 3 bases at V and 2 bases at J; junction bases unmatched: 10. This CDR3 reads CASSSQGAHTAYEQYV. DNA for the CDR3: TGTGCCAGCAGCTCGCAGGGGGCGCATACGGCCTACGAGCAGTACGTC.

The chain recombines TRBV7-9 with TRBJ1-2; D is undetermined. V gave up 1 base and J gave up 4 bases, with 10 bases separating them. The length of the CDR3 is 14 residues. From germline, CDR1 is SEHNR and CDR2 FQNEAQ (reference sequence). CDR3 protein: CASSLEARLYGYTF. Here the CDR3 DNA reads TGTGCCAGCAGCTTAGAGGCCAGACTCTATGGCTACACCTTC.

This clonotype turned up a few times. V and J are TRBV19 and TRBJ2-7; TRBD1 is a possible D gene (6 bases). This CDR3 comprises 14 residues. V dropped 5 bases and J dropped 2 bases, with 13 bases sitting between them. Germline CDR1 is LNHDA and CDR2 is SQIVND (reference sequence). This CDR3 reads CASSSRQDPYEQYF. CDR3 coding DNA: TGTGCCAGTAGTTCTCGACAGGATCCCTACGAGCAGTACTTC.

This clonotype has only a few counts. This sequence joins TRBV24-1 and TRBJ2-1, with D perhaps TRBD1 or TRBD2 (5 bases each). The CDR3 runs to 17 residues. V was pared by 0 bases and J by 1 base, with 12 bases between. The germline gives CDR1 KGHDR, CDR2 SFDVKD. CDR3: CATSDLQGTGSYNEQFF. The CDR3 DNA sequence: TGTGCCACCAGTGATTTGCAAGGGACGGGATCCTACAATGAGCAGTTCTTC.

At least ten counts were recorded for this clonotype. This chain uses TRBV7-8 with TRBJ1-5; TRBD1 aligns across 10 bases. This CDR3 has 17 residues. J was trimmed by 4 bases and V by 0 bases; bases with no gene match: 6. Per germline, CDR1 SGHVS and CDR2 FQNEAQ. Here the CDR3 reads CASSLARQGASNQPQHF. CDR3 in DNA: TGTGCCAGCAGCTTAGCGAGACAGGGGGCAAGTAATCAGCCCCAGCATTTT.

This clonotype was seen a few times. The genes are TRBV6-2 or TRBV6-3 and TRBJ1-1; tentatively, D is TRBD1 (6 bases). There are 12 residues in the CDR3. CDR1 and CDR2 (germline): MNHEY, SVGEGT. V was clipped by 6 bases and J by 4 bases, with 9 bases between them. The CDR3 DNA follows: TGTGCCAGCAGAGGGGGTGGCACTGAAGCTTTCTTT. Encoded protein: CASRGGGTEAFF.

This clonotype turned up a few times. V gene TRBV6-2 or TRBV6-3 combines with J gene TRBJ2-3; 8 bases match TRBD2. V shed 6 bases and J 4 bases; nucleotides not matched to a gene: 3. The germline CDR1 and CDR2 sequences are MNHEY and SVGEGT. The length of the CDR3 is 13 residues. The CDR3 DNA is TGTGCCAGCAGAGAGACTAGCGCAGATACGCAGTATTTT. It specifies CASRETSADTQYF.

This clonotype was recorded at least ten times. This sequence joins TRBV7-2 and TRBJ1-4; maybe TRBD1 (5 bases). The CDR3 runs to 15 residues. Germline V gene lookup returns CDR1 SGHTA and CDR2 FQGNSA. With 4 bases removed from V and 8 bases from J, the gap between germline ends came to 17 bases. CDR3 nucleotides: TGTGCCAGCAGCTCTTGGACACGAAATGGAGAAAAACTGTTTTTT. Residues: CASSSWTRNGEKLFF. The full variable domain, completed using reference TRBV7-2 and TRBJ1-4, is GAGVSQSPSNKVTEKGKDVELRCDPISGHTALYWYRQSLGQGLEFLIYFQGNSAPDKSGLPSDRFSAERTGGSVSTLTIQRTQQEDSAVYLCASSSWTRNGEKLFFGSGTQLSVL.

This clonotype has more than one count but fewer than ten. CDR3 sequence reads: CASSPTEQGKNTEAFF. The CDR3 DNA follows: TGTGCCAGCAGCCCCACGGAGCAGGGAAAGAACACTGAAGCTTTCTTT. J is TRBJ1-1 and V is TRBV11-2; possible D gene TRBD1, 5 bases. There are 16 residues in the CDR3. Germline V gene lookup returns CDR1 SGHAT and CDR2 FQNNGV. Trimming shortened V by 5 bases and J by 1 base, and 17 bases separated the two germline ends.

This sequence joins TRBV5-1 and TRBJ2-1; TRBD2 matches 12 bases. From germline, CDR1 is SGHRS and CDR2 YFSETQ. This CDR3 comprises 16 residues. V lost 3 bases and J lost 4; bases outside the gene matches: 5. The CDR3: CASSSGLAGQYNEQFF. In DNA, the CDR3 is TGCGCCAGCAGCTCAGGACTAGCGGGACAGTACAATGAGCAGTTCTTC.

This clonotype turned up a few times. The gene calls are TRBV7-8 and TRBJ2-7; D is unclear. The ends were cut back, 2 bases at V and 3 bases at J, with 20 bases in the middle. This CDR3 is 17 amino acids long. The germline V gene has CDR1 SGHVS and CDR2 FQNEAQ. The CDR3 nucleotides read TGTGCCAGCAGCTTATTGGCCCGCGGCGAGCGCCACTACGAGCAGTACTTC. It translates to CASSLLARGERHYEQYF.

The sample holds a few counts of this clonotype. The gene calls are TRBV2 and TRBJ2-1, with 10 bases lining up with TRBD2. This CDR3 is built from 17 residues. The germline V gene has CDR1 SNHLY and CDR2 FYNNEI. V shed 3 bases and J 9 bases; nucleotides not matched to a gene: 14. The CDR3 spells CASSEARGLAGESEQFF. For the CDR3, the DNA is TGTGCCAGCAGTGAGGCGAGGGGGCTAGCGGGAGAAAGTGAGCAGTTCTTC.

The V and J genes are TRBV6-2 or TRBV6-3 and TRBJ2-3, with D possibly TRBD1 on 8 matching bases. The CDR3 has 13 amino acids. Trimming left V 7 bases short and J 6 bases short, with 14 bases between. Germline V lookup: CDR1 MNHEY, CDR2 SVGEGT. The CDR3 region is CASNRGRADTQYF. CDR3 DNA: TGTGCCAGCAACAGGGGGAGGGCGGATACGCAGTATTTT.